The clone carrying this T cell receptor (beta chain) was observed a handful of times. Its antigen is as yet unknown. These data originate in a study of T-cell reconstitution after alpha-beta-depleted transplantation in children. Unique molecular identifiers were incorporated into the prepared TCRbeta library. MiXCR was run by TCRdb on the PCR reads, yielding one entry per CDR3 protein. The sample contains some 830,000 distinct CDR3 sequences, 16% of which appear only once. General study results and limits: Where alpha-beta T cells came from about two months after transplant was reportedly several hundred expanded graft clones.

Specimen: PBMCs, mostly from graft donor cells, collected 360 days after TCRalphabeta/CD19-depleted stem cell transplant. The sequence came from a male patient aged 5 to 17 who had a stem cell transplant for acute lymphoblastic leukemia, so the T cells may come from the graft donor.

The CDR3: CSARDGAGEGYEQYF. CDR3 coding DNA: TGCAGTGCTAGAGACGGGGCGGGAGAGGGGTACGAGCAGTACTTC. The chain couples TRBV20-1 to TRBJ2-7, with 7 positions matching TRBD2. Trimming removed 0 bases from V and 4 bases from J; junction bases left unmatched: 9. Germline V CDR1 and CDR2: DFQATT, SNEGSKA (reference sequence). The CDR3 loop spans 15 amino acids.